These T cell receptor beta chains were read from a single sample in a study of beta chain features in type 1 diabetes. Data came from immunoSEQ multiplex PCR; TCRdb stores just in-frame clones and leaves some out. The table lists approximately 600,000 clones, around 12% of them singletons. The sample comprised naive CD4+ T cells from blood. The receptors here all came from a man aged 30 to 45 with type 1 diabetes. Both conserved end residues are part of each CDR3. A D gene is named only where the DNA matches it firmly. Size is stated for part of the rows, as once, few or many counts, or as a class when the clone is expanded.

d_call j_call v_call clone_size cdr3_nt cdr3_aa
TRBD2 TRBJ2-3 TRBV7-2 few TGTGCCAGCAGCGTCGGGGGGGCTAGGGCAGATACGCAGTATTTT CASSVGGARADTQYF
TRBD1 TRBJ1-2 TRBV10-3 few TGTGCCATCAGTGACCAAGACAGGGAGTGGGTTAGTGGCTACACCTTC CAISDQDREWVSGYTF
. TRBJ2-7 TRBV28 few TGTGCCAGCAGTAATTCACAGGCCTTCTACGAGCAGTACTTC CASSNSQAFYEQYF
. TRBJ1-5 TRBV7-2 few TGTGCCAGCAGCTCACAGGGTGGAGACAGAGATCAGCCCCAGCATTTT CASSSQGGDRDQPQHF
TRBD1 TRBJ1-2 TRBV7-3 few TGTGCCAGCAGCTTGCCGACAGGGAGCTATGGCTACACCTTC CASSLPTGSYGYTF
. TRBJ2-3 TRBV7-9 once TGTGCCAGCAGCGTCGGAACGGATACGCAGTATTTT CASSVGTDTQYF
TRBD1 TRBJ1-6 TRBV5-8 few TGTGCCAGCAGCTTGTGGGACAGACCCCCTTCACTCCACTTT CASSLWDRPPSLHF
. TRBJ2-3 TRBV4-3 few TGCGCCAGCAGCCAAGAATACGAATTCACAGATACGCAGTATTTT CASSQEYEFTDTQYF
TRBD1 TRBJ2-7 TRBV29-1 . TGCAGCGGCCAGGGGCAGGGGGCCTACGAGCAGTACTTC CSGQGQGAYEQYF
. TRBJ1-2 TRBV7-3 few TGTGCCAGCAGCTTAACGGGGGGAAGGCCCCAGGCTAACTATGGCTACACCTTC CASSLTGGRPQANYGYTF
. TRBJ2-3 TRBV19 . TGTGCCAGTACCCAACTAGGGGAGCGAGATACGCAGTATTTT CASTQLGERDTQYF
. TRBJ2-7 TRBV27 few TGTGCCAGCAGTTTTCAGGGTACTAGTGTCTACGAGCAGTACTTC CASSFQGTSVYEQYF
. TRBJ2-7 TRBV18 few TGTGCCAGCTCACCAGGAAGGGGCCCCTACGAGCAGTACTTC CASSPGRGPYEQYF
. TRBJ1-2 TRBV28 few TGTGCCAGCACCCTGGGTATCCCCTATGGCTACACCTTC CASTLGIPYGYTF
. TRBJ2-3 TRBV7-2 few TGTGCCAGCAGCTTTAGCGAAGCAGATACGCAGTATTTT CASSFSEADTQYF
. TRBJ1-3 TRBV25-1 few TGTGCCAGCAGTGACTCAGGAGGATCTGGAAACACCATATATTTT CASSDSGGSGNTIYF
. TRBJ1-6 TRBV9 few TGTGCCAGCAGCGGAGTCCGGGACGGCTATAATTCACCCCTCCACTTT CASSGVRDGYNSPLHF
. TRBJ2-1 TRBV20-1 . TGCAGTGCTAGAGACCGGAGTGAGCAGTTCTTC CSARDRSEQFF
. TRBJ2-7 TRBV6-6 . TGTGCCAGCGGTTGGACAGCCTACGAGCAGTACTTC CASGWTAYEQYF
TRBD2 TRBJ2-3 TRBV18 . TGTGCCAGCGGAGGGACTAGCTTGGCGCAGTATTTT CASGGTSLAQYF
. TRBJ1-4 TRBV5-1 . TGCGCCCCCCCCAACGAAAAACTGTTTTTT CAPPNEKLFF
TRBD1 TRBJ1-5 TRBV2 few TGTGCCAGCGCCGGGACAGGGGGGAATCAGCCCCAGCATTTT CASAGTGGNQPQHF
. TRBJ2-3 TRBV5-1 . TGCGCCAGCAGCCGAGGAACCCGCACAGATACGCAGTATTTT CASSRGTRTDTQYF
. TRBJ1-2 TRBV5-1 few TGCGCCAGCAGCTTGTTGGTTTCCGGGGACGGCTACACCTTC CASSLLVSGDGYTF
TRBD2 TRBJ2-2 TRBV19 . TGTGCCAGTAGTCCGCTAGCGGGGAACACCGGGGAGCTGTTTTTT CASSPLAGNTGELFF
TRBD1 TRBJ1-6 TRBV7-9 . TGTGCCAGCAGCTTAGGGACAGGGCGACGATCACCCCTCCACTTT CASSLGTGRRSPLHF
. TRBJ1-1 TRBV7-2 few TGTGCCAGCAGCTTTGAGGTTGGGAACACTGAAGCTTTCTTT CASSFEVGNTEAFF
TRBD2 TRBJ2-7 TRBV2 . TGTGCCAGCGTAGCGGGGGCTTCCTACGAGCAGTACTTC CASVAGASYEQYF
TRBD2 TRBJ2-7 TRBV28 . TGTGCCAGCAGTTCCCTAGCGGGGGGCGGTTACGAGCAGTACTTC CASSSLAGGGYEQYF
. TRBJ1-3 TRBV4-1 . TGCGCCAGCAGCCGTCGAGGGACGGTCTCTGGAAACACCATATATTTT CASSRRGTVSGNTIYF
. TRBJ2-5 TRBV9 few TGTGCCAGCAGCGTAGCTCAAGGGCAAGAGACCCAGTACTTC CASSVAQGQETQYF
. TRBJ2-5 TRBV10-3 few TGTGCCATCAGTGAACGGGAACAAGAGACCCAGTACTTC CAISEREQETQYF
. TRBJ2-5 TRBV10-3 few TGTGCCATCACCGAAGGGCAGCAAGAGACCCAGTACTTC CAITEGQQETQYF
TRBD1 TRBJ1-6 TRBV11-3 . TGTGCCAGCAGCCAAAGGACAGGGGAAAATTCACCCCTCCACTTT CASSQRTGENSPLHF
TRBD2 TRBJ2-1 TRBV2 few TGTGCCAGCATCACCGGGACTAGCTCCTACAATGAGCAGTTCTTC CASITGTSSYNEQFF
TRBD1 TRBJ2-2 TRBV6-5 few TGTGCCAGCAGTTACCACACAGGGGAAGGACTGTTTTTT CASSYHTGEGLFF
TRBD2 TRBJ2-5 TRBV7-9 . TGTGCCAGCAAGCCCTCTAGCGGACCGATGGGGACCCAGTACTTC CASKPSSGPMGTQYF
. TRBJ2-5 TRBV7-2 few TGTGCCAGCAGCTTCGGGTTCCAAGAGACCCAGTACTTC CASSFGFQETQYF
TRBD1 TRBJ2-7 TRBV7-9 . TGTGCCAGCAGCTTACGACAGGGGTCCCACGAGCAGTACTTC CASSLRQGSHEQYF
. TRBJ1-2 TRBV30 . TGTGCCTGGACCCCGGGAGGGACACCTTCTGGCTACACCTTC CAWTPGGTPSGYTF
. TRBJ2-7 TRBV6-5 . TGTGCCAGCAGTTCATCAAACTCCTACGAGCAGTACTTC CASSSSNSYEQYF
. TRBJ1-5 TRBV2 few TGTGCCAGCAGTGGGGAGCACAATCAGCCCCAGCATTTT CASSGEHNQPQHF
. TRBJ2-7 TRBV30 . TGTGCCCTTCACCGGACGGTCTCCTACGAGCAGTACTTC CALHRTVSYEQYF
. TRBJ1-5 TRBV6-1 . TGTGCCAGCAGTGCTTGGGTGGATCAGCCCCAGCATTTT CASSAWVDQPQHF
TRBD1 TRBJ2-1 TRBV9 . TGTGCCAGCAGCGTTATTGACAGGGAATGGATGAATGAGCAGTTCTTC CASSVIDREWMNEQFF
. TRBJ2-1 TRBV7-9 . TGTGCCAGCAGCCCCCGACCTCCGACTAGTGGGGATGAGCAGTTCTTC CASSPRPPTSGDEQFF
. TRBJ2-3 TRBV5-4 few TGCGCCAGCAGCCCCCGACAGACCGGGGATACGCAGTATTTT CASSPRQTGDTQYF
TRBD2 TRBJ2-3 TRBV7-2 few TGTGCCAGCAGCTTCATTAGCGGGGGCACAGATACGCAGTATTTT CASSFISGGTDTQYF
. TRBJ1-3 TRBV9 . TGTGCCAGCAGCGTAGAGCCCCGCTCTGGAAACACCATATATTTT CASSVEPRSGNTIYF
. TRBJ1-5 TRBV19 few TGTGCCAGTAGTATACACTACGGGGAGGCGAGGGGGAGCAATCAGCCCCAGCATTTT CASSIHYGEARGSNQPQHF
. TRBJ2-5 TRBV14 few TGTGCCAGCAGCCACGGGGGAGGCGAGACCCAGTACTTC CASSHGGGETQYF
TRBD1 TRBJ1-2 TRBV10-3 few TGTGCCTGTGGCTACGACAGGGTTGATGGCTACACCTTC CACGYDRVDGYTF
. TRBJ2-5 TRBV6-5 . TGTGCCAGCAGTGTCAGGCAAGAGACCCAGTACTTC CASSVRQETQYF
. TRBJ2-2 TRBV11-2 . TGTGCCAGCAGCTTTATGGAGTTTAACACCGGGGAGCTGTTTTTT CASSFMEFNTGELFF
. TRBJ1-2 TRBV2 few TGTGCCAGCAGTCTACGGGGGAACTATGGCTACACCTTC CASSLRGNYGYTF